These 2 T cell receptor beta chains came from one sample sequenced in a study of blood T cell repertoires in COVID-19. Sequenced by immunoSEQ multiplex PCR; TCRdb stores in-frame clones only, minus some. The sample yields roughly 75,000 clones, 80% to 95% seen once. Sequenced material: peripheral blood. The receptor set was obtained from a human donor in a cohort sampled during active COVID-19.

This rearrangement joins TRBV24-1 to TRBJ1-5, with 7 bases matching TRBD1. The CDR3 covers 16 residues. In germline, CDR1 is KGHDR, CDR2 SFDVKD. With 3 bases clipped from V and 1 base from J, the junction kept 5 bases outside the gene matches. CDR3 residues: CATSDNTGASNQPQHF. The CDR3 DNA follows: TGTGCCACCAGTGATAACACAGGGGCGAGCAATCAGCCCCAGCATTTT.

V and J are TRBV28 and TRBJ2-7; 13 bases map to TRBD2. With 11 bases clipped from V and 2 bases from J, the junction kept 6 bases outside the gene matches. The CDR3 length is 14 residues. Per the germline V gene, CDR1 is MDHEN and CDR2 is SYDVKM. For the CDR3, the DNA is TGTGCCTCTGAGGGGACTAGCGGGGCCTACGAGCAGTACTTC. Its translation: CASEGTSGAYEQYF.